The 8 T cell receptor beta chains presented below share a single source sample, sequenced in a study of blood T cells in healthy people across ages. Together with a sample-barcoded 5' primer, a J-beta primer mix was included in a second PCR lasting roughly 6 to 12 cycles. A single record per CDR3 protein comes from TCRdb applying MiXCR to the 5' RACE reads. This sample has 800,000 to 950,000 distinct CDR3 sequences, with roughly 48% found just once. Sequences were obtained from blood. The receptors originated from a man younger than 40 in good health.

This chain links TRBV4-1 with TRBJ1-1, with 8 bases that match TRBD1. V lost 6 bases, J lost 2 bases, and 8 bases stayed unmatched. The CDR3 is made up of 15 amino acids. The germline CDR1 and CDR2 sequences are MGHRA and YSYEKL. This chain's CDR3 is CASRESGTGNTEAFF. In DNA, the CDR3 is TGCGCCAGCAGGGAGAGCGGGACAGGCAACACTGAAGCTTTCTTT.

V gene TRBV29-1 combines with J gene TRBJ1-5; TRBD1 matches at 7 bases. J lost 2 bases, V lost 6 bases, and 4 bases had no gene match. This CDR3 contains 13 residues. CDR1 is SQVTM and CDR2 is ANQGSEA in the germline V gene. Here the CDR3 reads CSVNGQGNQPQHF. The CDR3 DNA sequence: TGCAGCGTGAACGGACAGGGCAATCAGCCCCAGCATTTT.

This clonotype was recorded at least ten times. The chain joins TRBV7-9 to TRBJ1-1, with TRBD1 as a possible D gene (6 bases). Germline values: CDR1 SEHNR, CDR2 FQNEAQ (reference sequence). Trimming cost V 2 bases and J 3 bases, with 10 bases left between them. The CDR3 has 14 amino acids. CDR3 DNA sequence: TGTGCCAGCAGCTTATCCGGGGGCTACACTGAAGCTTTCTTT. Translating it yields CASSLSGGYTEAFF.

The chain carries TRBV10-3 and TRBJ1-5; D perhaps matches TRBD1 (6 bases). The V gene lost 6 bases and the J gene lost 0 bases, with 12 bases spanning the gap. The CDR3 has 15 amino acids. Per the germline V gene, CDR1 is ENHRY and CDR2 is SYGVKD. The CDR3: CAIRADSYSNQPQHF. CDR3 sequence (DNA): TGTGCCATCAGGGCGGACAGTTATAGCAATCAGCCCCAGCATTTT.

This clonotype was counted many times. The chain recombines TRBV29-1 with TRBJ2-1; maybe TRBD1 (7 bases). V gave up 7 bases and J gave up 4 bases, with 11 bases separating them. Germline CDR1 is SQVTM and CDR2 is ANQGSEA. CDR3 length: 12 residues. CDR3 in amino acids: CSAPGGYNEQFF. The CDR3 coding sequence is TGCAGCGCACCAGGGGGGTACAATGAGCAGTTCTTC.

Many counts were recorded for this clonotype. The chain couples TRBV20-1 to TRBJ2-6, with D maybe TRBD1 (5 bases). Trimming took off 2 bases at V and 1 base at J, with 15 bases between the two ends. The CDR3 has 17 amino acids. Germline V gene data show CDR1 as DFQATT and CDR2 as SNEGSKA (reference sequence). The DNA for the CDR3 is TGCAGTGCTAGACAGGGTTCTCGACATTCTGGGGCCAACGTCCTGACTTTC. It encodes CSARQGSRHSGANVLTF.

The chain is built from TRBV7-9 and TRBJ2-3, with D possibly being TRBD2 (5 bases). The CDR3 consists of 14 residues. From germline, CDR1 is SEHNR and CDR2 FQNEAQ (reference sequence). V lost 5 bases, J lost 4 bases, and 13 bases lay in between. CDR3 residues: CASSLSDYSDTQYF. The CDR3 bases are TGTGCCAGCAGCCTAAGTGACTACTCAGATACGCAGTATTTT.

In its sample, this clonotype was seen a few times. The chain uses TRBV12-5 and TRBJ1-4; D may be TRBD1 (5 bases). The germline V and J ends were trimmed by 9 bases and 0 bases, with 20 bases remaining between them. The CDR3 consists of 17 residues. Germline CDR1 LGHNT, CDR2 FRNRAP. The DNA of the CDR3 is TGTGCTAGACCCCTAAATCGGACACAAACAACTAATGAAAAACTGTTTTTT. This translates into CARPLNRTQTTNEKLFF.